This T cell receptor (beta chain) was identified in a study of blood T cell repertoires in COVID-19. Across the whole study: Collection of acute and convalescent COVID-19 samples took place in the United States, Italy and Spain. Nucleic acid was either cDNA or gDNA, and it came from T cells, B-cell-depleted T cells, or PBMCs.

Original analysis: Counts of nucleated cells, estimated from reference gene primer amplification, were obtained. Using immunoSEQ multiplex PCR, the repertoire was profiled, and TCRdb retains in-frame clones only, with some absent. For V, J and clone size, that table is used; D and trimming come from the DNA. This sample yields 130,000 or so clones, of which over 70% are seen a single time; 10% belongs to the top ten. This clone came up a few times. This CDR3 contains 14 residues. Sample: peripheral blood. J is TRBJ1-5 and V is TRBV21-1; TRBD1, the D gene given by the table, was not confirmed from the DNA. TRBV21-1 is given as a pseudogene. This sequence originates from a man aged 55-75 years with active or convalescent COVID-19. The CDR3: CASSNTGGDQPQHF. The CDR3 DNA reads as TGTGCCAGCAGCAACACAGGGGGCGATCAGCCCCAGCATTTT.